These 18 T cell receptor beta chains originate from one sample sequenced in a study of blood T cells in healthy people across ages. Sample-barcoded 5' priming and a J-beta primer mix drove a second PCR of about 6 to 12 cycles. One entry per CDR3 protein results from TCRdb running MiXCR on the 5' RACE reads. The sample yields hundreds of thousands of distinct CDR3 sequences, more than 25% seen once. These sequences were also reported in another study, on T cells of mothers and their children.

The sample consisted of blood. The receptors were sampled from a boy between 5 and 17 years old in good health.

Of note for this clonotype: One end of the junction varies from germline; a read error may be responsible. The chain combines TRBV10-3 with TRBJ2-5, with D possibly matching TRBD2 (6 bases). Germline V gene data show CDR1 as ENHRY and CDR2 as SYGVKD. The CDR3 runs 14 residues. The CDR3 here is CAISDGPGDQTQCF. CDR3 bases: TGTGCCATCAGTGATGGACCGGGGGACCAGACCCAGTGCTTC.

This clonotype has just a few counts. V and J are TRBV7-2 and TRBJ2-2; D not resolved. Germline assignment: CDR1 SGHTA and CDR2 FQGNSA. The CDR3 runs to 12 residues. The germline V and J ends were trimmed by 11 bases and 1 base, with 8 bases remaining between them. This CDR3 reads CASQGNTGELFF. As DNA, the CDR3 is TGTGCCTCACAAGGGAACACCGGGGAGCTGTTTTTT.

There are a few counts of this clonotype. This chain connects TRBV7-9 to TRBJ1-2, with 7 positions matching TRBD1. Germline loops: CDR1 SEHNR, CDR2 FQNEAQ (reference sequence). With 7 bases clipped from V and 6 bases from J, the junction kept 5 bases outside the gene matches. The CDR3 length is 12 residues. The CDR3 sequence: CASTPGGNGYTF. The DNA of the CDR3 is TGTGCCAGCACCCCAGGGGGGAATGGCTACACCTTC.

The rearrangement joins TRBV28 to TRBJ2-5, with D unclear. CDR3 length equals 12 residues. Germline CDR1 reads MDHEN; CDR2 reads SYDVKM. The germline V and J ends were trimmed by 2 bases and 11 bases, with 12 bases remaining between them. The CDR3 sequence is CASSLRGGKQYF. The CDR3 nucleotides read TGTGCCAGCAGTTTACGCGGCGGCAAGCAGTACTTC.

This clonotype has more than one count but fewer than ten. The CDR3 bases are TGTGCCAGCAGCGCCACTACTTTGCGCAGCACAGATACGCAGTATTTT. Amino acids: CASSATTLRSTDTQYF. The chain links TRBV7-3 to TRBJ2-3; D not certain. Trimming removed 5 bases at V and 0 bases at J, with 15 bases between. The CDR3 consists of 16 residues. The V gene's germline CDR1 is SGHTA and CDR2 FQGTGA.

The chain has TRBV3-1 and TRBJ1-1, with D possibly TRBD1 on 5 matching bases. Germline CDR1 LGHDT, CDR2 YNNKEL (reference sequence). The CDR3 covers 15 residues. The V and J ends lost 0 bases and 6 bases respectively, with 14 bases between them. CDR3 DNA sequence: TGTGCCAGCAGCCAAGAAGCGGGGCGCAGGGCTGAAGCTTTCTTT. This sequence encodes CASSQEAGRRAEAFF.

This clonotype has more than one count but fewer than ten. The chain has TRBV29-1 and TRBJ1-1; tentatively, D is TRBD1 (5 bases). Germline lookup yields CDR1 SQVTM and CDR2 ANQGSEA. This CDR3 spans 11 amino acids. Trimming took off 4 bases at V and 5 bases at J, with 8 bases between the two ends. The CDR3 reads CSVAGETEAFF. The CDR3 DNA is TGCAGCGTTGCGGGGGAAACTGAAGCTTTCTTT.

In this sample, this clonotype turned up once. No conserved phenylalanine or tryptophan is present at the end of the CDR3, so a read error is the likely explanation. The chain uses TRBV18 and TRBJ2-1; TRBD2 agrees at 12 bases. Losses at the gene ends were 1 base for V and 5 bases for J; bases not matched to a gene: 3. This CDR3 is built from 16 residues. CDR1 and CDR2 (germline): KGHSH, LQKENI. The DNA for the CDR3 is TGTGCCAGCTCACCACAGGGACTAGCGGGTAACAATGAGCAGTTCCTC. Encoded protein: CASSPQGLAGNNEQFL.

This clonotype was counted a few times. This chain joins TRBV7-2 and TRBJ1-4, with D possibly being TRBD1 (5 bases). Germline CDR1 reads SGHTA; CDR2 reads FQGNSA. With 4 bases removed from V and 6 bases from J, the gap between germline ends came to 15 bases. This CDR3 comprises 15 residues. CDR3 nucleotides: TGTGCCAGCAGCTCCGGGGCAGGGATATATGAAAAACTGTTTTTT. This sequence encodes CASSSGAGIYEKLFF.

This clonotype was observed at least ten times. CDR3 protein: CASSSTSGEETQYF. As DNA, the CDR3 is TGCGCCAGCAGCTCGACTAGCGGTGAAGAGACCCAGTACTTC. This chain links TRBV5-1 with TRBJ2-5; 9 bases are a match to TRBD2. The CDR3 covers 14 residues. The V and J ends lost 3 bases and 3 bases, in that order; junction bases with no gene match: 3. CDR1 and CDR2 (germline): SGHRS, YFSETQ.

This clonotype appeared a few times. The chain carries TRBV25-1 and TRBJ2-1; D may be TRBD1 (6 bases). CDR3 size: 16 residues. Trimming took off 3 bases at V and 0 bases at J, with 12 bases between the two ends. From germline, CDR1 is MGHDK and CDR2 SYGVNS. The DNA for the CDR3 is TGTGCCAGCAGTGATCCTACAGGGATCTCCTACAATGAGCAGTTCTTC. Amino acid sequence: CASSDPTGISYNEQFF.

V and J are TRBV12-5 and TRBJ2-3; TRBD2 matches 9 bases. Germline V gene sequence: CDR1 LGHNT, CDR2 FRNRAP. This CDR3 region has 15 residues. J gave up 2 bases and V 6 bases, and 6 bases lay outside the gene matches. Here the CDR3 DNA reads TGTGCTAGTGGCCTTAGCGGGGGCCTCACAGATACGCAGTATTTT. Amino acids: CASGLSGGLTDTQYF.

This clonotype was picked up a small number of times. The chain employs TRBV7-9 and TRBJ1-2; 7 bases are a match to TRBD1. Germline V gene lookup returns CDR1 SEHNR and CDR2 FQNEAQ (reference sequence). The CDR3 length is 13 residues. J lost 8 bases, V lost 3 bases, and 6 bases had no gene match. CDR3 sequence reads: CASSFLTGNGYTF. The CDR3 DNA reads TGTGCCAGCAGCTTTTTGACAGGGAACGGCTACACCTTC.

This clonotype turned up a few times. The rearrangement uses TRBV28 and TRBJ2-4; 7 positions agree with TRBD2. There are 16 residues in the CDR3. Trimming cost V 6 bases and J 9 bases; bases outside gene matches: 17. Germline V gives CDR1 MDHEN, CDR2 SYDVKM. The CDR3 here is CASSPPWGGRNGIQYF. CDR3 nucleotides: TGTGCCAGCAGCCCCCCCTGGGGGGGTAGGAACGGCATTCAGTACTTC.

This chain joins TRBV7-6 and TRBJ2-3, with 12 bases that match TRBD1. V lost 5 bases to trimming and J lost 5 bases; unmatched junction nucleotides: 8. This CDR3 contains 16 residues. Germline-derived CDR1 and CDR2 are SGHVS and FNYEAQ. The CDR3 DNA reads as TGTGCCAGCAGCGTCCGGGACAGGGGGCGTGAAGATACGCAGTATTTT. Translated, it gives CASSVRDRGREDTQYF.

This clonotype was counted only a few times. The chain links TRBV12-3 or TRBV12-4 to TRBJ1-5; 9 nucleotides align to TRBD1. The CDR3 sequence is 16 residues long. Germline trimming cut 5 bases from V and 2 bases from J; bases unmatched to any gene: 7. CDR3 DNA: TGTGCCAGCAGTCCCCGGACAGGGGCGGGCAATCAGCCCCAGCATTTT. Amino acids: CASSPRTGAGNQPQHF.

The J gene is TRBJ2-3, the V gene TRBV7-2; unclear D gene. The ends were cut back, 3 bases at V and 5 bases at J, with 12 bases in the middle. Germline V gene lookup returns CDR1 SGHTA and CDR2 FQGNSA. The CDR3 sequence is 14 residues long. In DNA form, the CDR3 reads TGTGCCAGCAGCTTGGACGGGTCGAGAGATACGCAGTATTTT. Its translation is CASSLDGSRDTQYF.

This clonotype was seen just once. V is TRBV20-1 and J is TRBJ2-7; 9 nucleotides agree with TRBD1. Germline V gives CDR1 DFQATT, CDR2 SNEGSKA (reference sequence). The CDR3 totals 14 residues. The CDR3 is CSAVGTGLPLEQYF. DNA of the CDR3: TGCAGCGCGGTGGGGACAGGGTTACCCCTCGAGCAGTACTTC.